This T cell receptor (beta chain) emerged from a study of T cell responses to AZD1222 COVID-19 vaccine. Study-wide results and limits: Clonal diversity may have been underestimated, and the donors were mostly white British, with more females than males. Spike regions recognized by vaccine-associated CD4 TCRs spanned the protein, led by 160-218 and 743-854.

Turning to this clone: Its cognate antigen is unknown.

Libraries were prepared by immunoSEQ multiplex PCR; TCRdb keeps only in-frame clonotypes and omits some of them. The table lists more than 50,000 clones, approximately 79% of them singletons. The input for sequencing was peripheral blood, taken on day 0 of MenACWY control vaccination. This clonotype was obtained from an adult in good health.

CDR3 nucleotide sequence: TGTGCCAGCATCGCGGACAGTGCAACTAATGAAAAACTGTTTTTT. Amino acid sequence: CASIADSATNEKLFF. The genes are TRBV2 and TRBJ1-4, with D tentatively TRBD1 (6 bases). V was trimmed by 7 bases and J by 0 bases, leaving 12 bases between them. Germline V gene lookup returns CDR1 SNHLY and CDR2 FYNNEI. This CDR3 has 15 amino acids.